This TCR beta chain was profiled in a study of blood T cell repertoires in COVID-19. Study summary: The analysed material was cDNA or gDNA that came from T cells, B-cell-depleted T cells, or PBMCs.

The CDR3 is 14 residues long. Germline V gene lookup returns CDR1 MNHGY and CDR2 SVAAGI. V was trimmed by 8 bases and J by 0 bases, leaving 13 bases between them. This clone was seen a few times. Authors' methods: Reference gene primer amplification yielded estimated nucleated cell counts. Profiled with immunoSEQ multiplex PCR; TCRdb holds only in-frame clones, not every one. V and J calls and clone size are given by that table; D and trimming were obtained from the DNA. The sample carries 45,000 to 55,000 clones, 55% to 70% recorded once. This TCR derives from a woman between 65 and 79 years old with acute or convalescent COVID-19. The chain has TRBV6-9 and TRBJ1-2, with no clear D. Sequenced material: peripheral blood. CDR3 protein: CASLWRRTNYGYTF. The CDR3 DNA reads TGTGCCAGCCTCTGGAGGAGAACTAACTATGGCTACACCTTC.